This TCR beta chain was obtained from a study of blood T cell repertoires in COVID-19. V gave up 2 bases and J gave up 9 bases, with 19 bases separating them. Germline V gives CDR1 SEHNR, CDR2 FQNEAQ (reference sequence). The CDR3 consists of 15 residues. Using immunoSEQ multiplex PCR, the repertoire was profiled, and TCRdb retains in-frame clones only, with some absent. Of around 250,000 clones listed, 86% are singletons. Sequencing input: peripheral blood. This receptor was taken from a woman in her 30s with active or convalescent COVID-19. The gene calls are TRBV7-9 and TRBJ1-1; D remains unclear. CDR3 amino acids: CASSLPEKGGRKAFF. CDR3 DNA sequence: TGTGCCAGCAGCTTACCCGAAAAGGGAGGGAGAAAAGCTTTCTTT.